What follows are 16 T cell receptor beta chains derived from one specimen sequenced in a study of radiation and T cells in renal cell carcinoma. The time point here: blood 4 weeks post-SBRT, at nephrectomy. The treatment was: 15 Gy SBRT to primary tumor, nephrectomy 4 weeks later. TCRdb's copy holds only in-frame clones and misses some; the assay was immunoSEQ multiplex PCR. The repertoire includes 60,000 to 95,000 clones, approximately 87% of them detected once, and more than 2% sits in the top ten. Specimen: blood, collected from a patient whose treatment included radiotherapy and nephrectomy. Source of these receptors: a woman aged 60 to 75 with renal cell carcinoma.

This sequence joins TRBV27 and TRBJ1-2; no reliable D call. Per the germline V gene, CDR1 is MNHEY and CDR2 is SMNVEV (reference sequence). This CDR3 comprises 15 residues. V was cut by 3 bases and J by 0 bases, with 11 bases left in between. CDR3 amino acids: CASSLDLTANYGYTF. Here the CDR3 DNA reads TGTGCCAGCAGTTTGGATCTAACAGCTAACTATGGCTACACCTTC.

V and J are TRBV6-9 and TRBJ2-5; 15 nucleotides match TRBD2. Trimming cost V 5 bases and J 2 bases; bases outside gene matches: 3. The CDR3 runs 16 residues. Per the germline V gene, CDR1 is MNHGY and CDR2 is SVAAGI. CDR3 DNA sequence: TGTGCCAGCAGTCCGGGACTAGCGGGGGGTCAAGAGACCCAGTACTTC. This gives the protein CASSPGLAGGQETQYF.

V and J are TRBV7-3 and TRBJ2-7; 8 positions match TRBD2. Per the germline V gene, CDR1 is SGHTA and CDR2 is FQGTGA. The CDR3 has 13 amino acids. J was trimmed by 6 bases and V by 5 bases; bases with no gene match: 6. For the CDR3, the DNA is TGTGCCAGCAGCCCGGGAGGGGCAGGCGAGCAGTACTTC. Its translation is CASSPGGAGEQYF.

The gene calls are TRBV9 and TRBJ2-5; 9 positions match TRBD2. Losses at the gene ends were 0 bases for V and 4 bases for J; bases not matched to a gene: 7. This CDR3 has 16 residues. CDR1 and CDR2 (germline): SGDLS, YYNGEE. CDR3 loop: CASSVAGGRGLETQYF. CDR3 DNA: TGTGCCAGCAGCGTAGCTGGCGGGAGGGGATTAGAGACCCAGTACTTC.

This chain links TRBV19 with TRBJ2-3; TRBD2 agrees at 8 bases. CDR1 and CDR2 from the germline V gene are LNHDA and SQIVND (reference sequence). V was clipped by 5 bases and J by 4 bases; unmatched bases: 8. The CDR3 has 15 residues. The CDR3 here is CASSGREGPPDTQYF. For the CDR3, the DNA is TGTGCCAGTAGTGGTCGGGAGGGCCCCCCAGATACGCAGTATTTT.

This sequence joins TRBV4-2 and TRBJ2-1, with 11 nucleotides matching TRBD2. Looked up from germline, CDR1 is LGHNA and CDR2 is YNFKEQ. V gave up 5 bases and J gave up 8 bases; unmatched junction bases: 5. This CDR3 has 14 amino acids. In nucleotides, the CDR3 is TGTGCCAGCAGCTTACTAGCGGGAGTTGATGAGCAGTTCTTC. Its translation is CASSLLAGVDEQFF.

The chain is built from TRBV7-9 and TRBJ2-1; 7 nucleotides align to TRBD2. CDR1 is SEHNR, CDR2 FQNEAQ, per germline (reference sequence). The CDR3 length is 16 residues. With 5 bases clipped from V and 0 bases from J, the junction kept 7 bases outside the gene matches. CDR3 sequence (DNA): TGTGCCAGCAGCACCCGAGCGGGGAGCTCCTACAATGAGCAGTTCTTC. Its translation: CASSTRAGSSYNEQFF.

CDR3 protein: CASSVDTGGYGYTF. The CDR3 DNA follows: TGTGCCAGCAGCGTCGACACAGGGGGTTATGGCTACACCTTC. This chain joins TRBV2 and TRBJ1-2; 8 bases map to TRBD1. The V gene's germline CDR1 is SNHLY and CDR2 FYNNEI. The CDR3 covers 14 residues. V shed 6 bases and J 5 bases; nucleotides not matched to a gene: 8.

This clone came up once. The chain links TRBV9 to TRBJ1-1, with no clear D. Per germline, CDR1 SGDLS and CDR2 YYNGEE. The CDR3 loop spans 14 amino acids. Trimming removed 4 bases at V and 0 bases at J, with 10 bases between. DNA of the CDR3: TGTGCCAGCAGCCCGGAGATAATGAACACTGAAGCTTTCTTT. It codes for CASSPEIMNTEAFF.

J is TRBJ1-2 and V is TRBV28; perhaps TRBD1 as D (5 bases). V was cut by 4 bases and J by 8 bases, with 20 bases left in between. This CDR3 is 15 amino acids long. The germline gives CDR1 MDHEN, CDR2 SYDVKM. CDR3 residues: CASSSGPGVVGGYTF. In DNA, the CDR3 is TGTGCCAGCAGTTCGGGACCCGGGGTAGTGGGGGGCTACACCTTC.

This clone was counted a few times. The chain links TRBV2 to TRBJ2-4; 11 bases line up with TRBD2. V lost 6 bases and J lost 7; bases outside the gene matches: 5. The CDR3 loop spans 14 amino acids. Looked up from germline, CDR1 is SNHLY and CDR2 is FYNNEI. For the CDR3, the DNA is TGTGCCAGCAGACCGGGACTAGCGGCTAACATTCAGTACTTC. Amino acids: CASRPGLAANIQYF. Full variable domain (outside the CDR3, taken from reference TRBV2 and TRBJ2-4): EPEVTQTPSHQVTQMGQEVILRCVPISNHLYFYWYRQILGQKVEFLVSFYNNEISEKSEIFDDQFSVERPDGSNFTLKIRSTKLEDSAMYFCASRPGLAANIQYFGAGTRLSVL.

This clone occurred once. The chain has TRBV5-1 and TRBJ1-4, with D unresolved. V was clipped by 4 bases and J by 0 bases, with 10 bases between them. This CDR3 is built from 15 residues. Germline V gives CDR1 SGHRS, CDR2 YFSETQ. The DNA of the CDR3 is TGCGCCAGCAGCATCGACAAAGCAACTAATGAAAAACTGTTTTTT. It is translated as CASSIDKATNEKLFF.

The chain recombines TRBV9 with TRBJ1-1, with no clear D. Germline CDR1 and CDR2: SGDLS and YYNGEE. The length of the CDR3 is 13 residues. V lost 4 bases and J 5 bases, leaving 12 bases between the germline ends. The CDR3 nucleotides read TGTGCCAGCAGCTCCTTCTACCAAACTGAAGCTTTCTTT. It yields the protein CASSSFYQTEAFF.

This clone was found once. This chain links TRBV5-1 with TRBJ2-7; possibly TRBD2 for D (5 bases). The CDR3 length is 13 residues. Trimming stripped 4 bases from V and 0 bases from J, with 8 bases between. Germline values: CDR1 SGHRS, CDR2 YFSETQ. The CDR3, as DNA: TGCGCCAGCAGCCGGGAATTCTCCTACGAGCAGTACTTC. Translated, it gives CASSREFSYEQYF.

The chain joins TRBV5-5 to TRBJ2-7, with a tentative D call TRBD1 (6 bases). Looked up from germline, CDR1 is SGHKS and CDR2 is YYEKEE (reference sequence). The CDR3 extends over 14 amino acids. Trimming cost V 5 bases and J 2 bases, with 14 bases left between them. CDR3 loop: CASRVGQPTYEQYF. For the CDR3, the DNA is TGTGCCAGCAGAGTCGGACAGCCCACCTACGAGCAGTACTTC.

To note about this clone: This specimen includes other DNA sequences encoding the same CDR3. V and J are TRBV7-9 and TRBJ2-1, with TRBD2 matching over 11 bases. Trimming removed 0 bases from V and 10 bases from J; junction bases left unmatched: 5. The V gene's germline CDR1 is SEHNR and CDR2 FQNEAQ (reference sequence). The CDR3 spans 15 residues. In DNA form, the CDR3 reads TGTGCCAGCAGCTTAGCCCTAGCGGGAGGAAGGGAGCAGTTCTTC. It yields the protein CASSLALAGGREQFF. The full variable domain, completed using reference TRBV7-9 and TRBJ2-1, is DTGVSQNPRHKITKRGQNVTFRCDPISEHNRLYWYRQTLGQGPEFLTYFQNEAQLEKSRLLSDRFSAERPKGSFSTLEIQRTEQGDSAMYLCASSLALAGGREQFFGPGTRLTVL.